This TCR beta chain derives from a study of graft-versus-host responses after intestinal transplantation. In the study overall: Transplants given to recipients were multivisceral, liver-intestinal, or isolated intestinal. Recipients uniformly received anti-thymocyte globulin induction, followed by tacrolimus and steroids for approximately 3 years. Findings of the study overall: With peak circulating GvH clone levels came an association with early post-transplant HvG declines. There were GvH clones found in recipient marrow, and some of them appeared first in ileum or blood.

The protocol was immunoSEQ multiplex PCR, while the TCRdb copy is restricted to in-frame clones and leaves out a portion. Among 95,000 to 130,000 clones listed, 90% were seen once. Note on this clone: As yet, its antigen is unknown.

This receptor was taken from a human donor who received an intestinal transplant. The source material was unstimulated CD4+ T cells sorted from spleen or lymph node cells, sampled before intestinal transplant.

This chain's CDR3 is CASSLGQGVGEQFF. In DNA form, the CDR3 reads TGTGCCAGCAGCTTGGGACAGGGGGTAGGTGAGCAGTTCTTC. This chain uses TRBV5-4 with TRBJ2-1; 9 nucleotides line up with TRBD1. Germline V gives CDR1 SGHNT, CDR2 YYREEE (reference sequence). Trimming took 0 bases from V and 9 from J; bases not matched to a gene: 4. The CDR3 is 14 amino acids.